The rows below give T cell receptor beta chains drawn from one sample of a study of cytomegalovirus exposure and HLA in healthy donors. Repertoires were generated with immunoSEQ multiplex PCR, while TCRdb's copy carries only in-frame clones and drops some. The top ten clones hold 1% to 1.5% of a sample with roughly 190,000 clones, about 89% of them seen once. Sequencing was performed on PBMCs. The receptors stem from a man aged 25-40 years in good health and CMV-seronegative. Each CDR3 is given without its conserved first and last residue.

j_call v_call cdr3_aa
TRBJ1-2 TRBV6-5 ASTTGTAIGYT
TRBJ1-1 TRBV5-1 ASSFSGTGGTEAF
TRBJ2-7 TRBV25-1 ASRMTGSHEQY
TRBJ1-5 TRBV4-1 ASSQDLTGTQPQH
TRBJ2-7 TRBV29-1 SVGSSGWPSYEQY
TRBJ1-3 TRBV7-9 SSSLAGTGTPAIY
TRBJ2-7 TRBV7-8 ASSQMAYEQY
TRBJ1-1 TRBV7-2 ASSLRAGGGPTEAF
TRBJ1-5 TRBV30 AWSPPGDLNQPQH
TRBJ1-2 TRBV7-2 ASSLGRGSYGYT
TRBJ2-5 TRBV19 ASKGGGQETQY
TRBJ2-7 TRBV28 ASTPLGLASYEQY
TRBJ2-7 TRBV21-1 ASTAFRGCRCEQY
TRBJ2-5 TRBV27 ASSLSGVGRETQY
TRBJ2-2 TRBV7-6 ASSPSGQVLTGELF
TRBJ1-6 TRBV28 ASNTYGTGSSYNSPLH
TRBJ2-6 TRBV27 ASSRTTGGANVLT
TRBJ2-1 TRBV11-3 ASSQTTGGEQF
TRBJ2-2 TRBV11-3 ASRLGATGELF
TRBJ1-2 TRBV6-5 ASGKGQPTNYGYT
TRBJ2-3 TRBV7-2 ASSPYARTDTQY
- TRBV7-2 ASRGGSYEQY
TRBJ2-7 TRBV13 ASSPGGRYEQY
TRBJ2-5 TRBV2 ASRRGETQY
TRBJ2-3 TRBV6-1 ASSEWNGETDTQY
TRBJ2-3 TRBV15 ATSRLLGGITDTQY
TRBJ2-4 TRBV5-6 ASSSWTGTKNIQY
TRBJ1-5 TRBV10-3 AISERSNQPQH
TRBJ2-5 TRBV19 ASRTSGGALRETQY
TRBJ2-2 TRBV19 ASTRGQGLTGELF
TRBJ1-1 TRBV29-1 SVAHRGGNTEAF
TRBJ2-7 TRBV5-1 ASSLAELPYEQY